This T cell receptor beta chain was sequenced in a study of spatial heterogeneity in lung cancer. Each TCR cDNA molecule bore a unique molecular identifier. One entry per CDR3 protein results from TCRdb running MiXCR on the 5' RACE reads. The data hold about 23,000 distinct CDR3 sequences, with around 4.7% observed a single time. The length of the CDR3 is 11 residues. Germline assignment: CDR1 SEHNR and CDR2 FQNEAQ (reference sequence). Note on this clonotype: Germline and junction disagree at one end, which may indicate a read error.

The time point denotes: sample taken at primary tumor resection. Whole RNA, which was extracted from tumor, nontumor lung tissue or frozen PBMC, was sequenced without any cell sorting. The sequences come from PBMCs, collected at surgery. The gene calls are TRBV7-9 and TRBJ1-4, with D uncertain. The sequence derives from a male donor with early-stage non-small cell lung cancer. CDR3 coding DNA: TGTGGCAGCAGCTTAGTCGAAAAACTGTTTTTT. Its protein is CGSSLVEKLFF.